The source of this T cell receptor beta chain is a study of T cell repertoires and HLA-DP antigens. Overall study context: In vitro CD4+ alloreactivity was against HeLa-presented HLA-DP. General observations from the study: No separate analysis of naive versus memory CD4+ cells was done.

Sequencing used immunoSEQ multiplex PCR; TCRdb keeps in-frame clones, though not all of them. The table lists approximately 73,000 clones, just under 80% of them singletons. The germline CDR1 and CDR2 sequences are SGHNT and YENEEA. The CDR3 is 15 residues long. V was clipped by 5 bases and J by 4 bases; unmatched bases: 7. CD4+ T cells were isolated untouched, 95% to 98% pure. Concerning this clone: Its antigen is not known.

This clonotype originated in a man between 60 and 75 years old in good health and CMV-seronegative. The sequencing sample was made of CD4+ T cells from PBMCs. The chain uses TRBV11-3 and TRBJ2-2; 7 bases map to TRBD1. CDR3 bases: TGTGCCAGCAGCCGACAGGGAAGGGGCACCGGGGAGCTGTTTTTT. The encoded protein is CASSRQGRGTGELFF.